These 7 T cell receptor beta chains were all obtained from the same sample, sequenced in a study of blood T cell repertoires in COVID-19. The protocol was immunoSEQ multiplex PCR, while the TCRdb copy is restricted to in-frame clones and leaves out a portion. This sample carries approximately 230,000 clones, roughly 89% of them seen once, and the ten largest clones take 2% to 2.5%. Material: peripheral blood. The receptor set was obtained from a man aged 30-40 years who had recovered from COVID-19.

V is TRBV21-1 and J is TRBJ2-7; TRBD1, as called in the table, went unchecked against the DNA. TRBV21-1 is a pseudogene segment. The CDR3 sequence is 13 residues long. DNA for the CDR3: TGTGCCAGCGTTCAAGGACAGGACTACGAGCAGTACTTC. It translates to CASVQGQDYEQYF.

This chain connects TRBV6-5 to TRBJ1-2; TRBD1 aligns across 10 bases. The germline V gene has CDR1 MNHEY and CDR2 SVGAGI. This CDR3 spans 14 amino acids. Germline trimming cut 6 bases from V and 5 bases from J; bases unmatched to any gene: 6. This CDR3 is CASSPGDRGYGYTF. The CDR3, as DNA: TGTGCCAGCAGCCCCGGGGACAGGGGATATGGCTACACCTTC.

This rearrangement joins TRBV6-5 to TRBJ2-3; D might be TRBD1 (6 bases). The germline V gene encodes CDR1 MNHEY and CDR2 SVGAGI. The CDR3 sequence is 15 residues long. Trimming removed 2 bases at V and 3 bases at J, with 12 bases between. The CDR3 spells CASSYGQTGTDTQYF. In DNA form, the CDR3 reads TGTGCCAGCAGTTACGGGCAGACAGGTACAGATACGCAGTATTTT.

J is TRBJ2-7 and V is TRBV21-1; whether TRBD2, the table's D call, matches the DNA was not checked. TRBV21-1 is termed a pseudogene. The CDR3 consists of 16 residues. The chain's CDR3 is CASSKESGGAPYEQYF. CDR3 nucleotides: TGTGCCAGCAGCAAGGAAAGCGGGGGGGCCCCCTACGAGCAGTACTTC.

In its sample, this clone was seen once. The chain links TRBV7-2 to TRBJ1-3; unclear D gene. The CDR3 extends over 16 amino acids. Trimming stripped 5 bases from V and 4 bases from J, with 18 bases between. Germline V gene lookup returns CDR1 SGHTA and CDR2 FQGNSA. The CDR3 DNA follows: TGTGCCAGCAGCGCCCACGCGGGAAGGACCGGAAACACCATATATTTT. Its protein product is CASSAHAGRTGNTIYF.

The chain recombines TRBV2 with TRBJ1-5, with 9 bases fitting TRBD1. V shed 5 bases, J shed 2 bases, and the junction held 1 base outside the gene matches. Germline assignment: CDR1 SNHLY and CDR2 FYNNEI. CDR3 length: 14 residues. The CDR3 DNA reads as TGTGCCAGCAGTTGGACAGGGGGCAATCAGCCCCAGCATTTT. As protein: CASSWTGGNQPQHF.

V is TRBV19 and J is TRBJ1-1; D remains ambiguous. Trimming pared 3 bases from V and 8 bases from J, leaving 7 bases between. The CDR3 runs to 11 residues. Germline V gene lookup returns CDR1 LNHDA and CDR2 SQIVND (reference sequence). The CDR3 is CASSIWPEAFF. Written as DNA, the CDR3 is TGTGCCAGTAGTATTTGGCCGGAAGCTTTCTTT.